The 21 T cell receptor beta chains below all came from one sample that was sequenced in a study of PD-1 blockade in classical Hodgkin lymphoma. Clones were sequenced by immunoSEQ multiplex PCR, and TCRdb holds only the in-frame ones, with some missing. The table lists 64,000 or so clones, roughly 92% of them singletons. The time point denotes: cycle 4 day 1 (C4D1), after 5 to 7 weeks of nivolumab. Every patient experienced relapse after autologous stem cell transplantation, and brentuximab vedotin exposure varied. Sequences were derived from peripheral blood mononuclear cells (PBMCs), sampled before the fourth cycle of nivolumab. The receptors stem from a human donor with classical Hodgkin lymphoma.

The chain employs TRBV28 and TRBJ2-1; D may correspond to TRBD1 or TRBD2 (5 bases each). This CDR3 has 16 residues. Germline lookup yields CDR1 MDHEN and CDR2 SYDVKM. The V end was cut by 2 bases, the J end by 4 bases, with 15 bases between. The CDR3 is CASSLRVGDGYNEQFF. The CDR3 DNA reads TGTGCCAGCAGTTTACGTGTGGGGGACGGATACAATGAGCAGTTCTTC.

The CDR3 here is CATGPLATNEKLFF. CDR3 bases: TGTGCCACCGGACCCCTTGCAACTAATGAAAAACTGTTTTTT. The V gene is TRBV15, the J gene TRBJ1-4, with D uncertain. The CDR3 is 14 residues long. V was shortened by 8 bases and J by 0 bases, with 10 bases between the two germline ends. Germline CDR1 is LNHNV and CDR2 is YYDKDF (reference sequence).

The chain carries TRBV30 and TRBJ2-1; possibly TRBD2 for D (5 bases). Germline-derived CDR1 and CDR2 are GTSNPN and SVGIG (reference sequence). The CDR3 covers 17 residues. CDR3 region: CAARGPMGGTTTNEQFF. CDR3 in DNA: TGTGCAGCTCGGGGTCCTATGGGCGGCACTACCACCAATGAGCAGTTCTTC.

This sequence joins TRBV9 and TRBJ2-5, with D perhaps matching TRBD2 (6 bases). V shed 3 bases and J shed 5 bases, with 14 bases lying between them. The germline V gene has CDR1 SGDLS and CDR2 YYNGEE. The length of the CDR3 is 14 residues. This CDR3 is CASSAQGLWETQYF. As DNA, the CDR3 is TGTGCCAGCAGCGCCCAGGGACTCTGGGAGACCCAGTACTTC.

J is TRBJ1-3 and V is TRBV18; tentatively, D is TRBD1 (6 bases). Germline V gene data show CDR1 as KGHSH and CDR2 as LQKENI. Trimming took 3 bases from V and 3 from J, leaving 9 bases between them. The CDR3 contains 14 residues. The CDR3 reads CASSPDRNGNTIYF. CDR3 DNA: TGTGCCAGCTCACCGGACAGAAATGGAAACACCATATATTTT.

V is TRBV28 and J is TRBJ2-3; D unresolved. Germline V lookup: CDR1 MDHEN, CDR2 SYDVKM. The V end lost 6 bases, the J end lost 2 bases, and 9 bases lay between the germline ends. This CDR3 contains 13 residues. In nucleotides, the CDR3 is TGTGCCAGCAGCCAGTGGGTCACAGATACGCAGTATTTT. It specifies CASSQWVTDTQYF.

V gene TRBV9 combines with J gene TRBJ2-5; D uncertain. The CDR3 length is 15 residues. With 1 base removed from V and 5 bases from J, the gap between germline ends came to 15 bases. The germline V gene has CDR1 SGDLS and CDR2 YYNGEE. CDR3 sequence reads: CASSVSVALGETQYF. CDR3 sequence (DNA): TGTGCCAGCAGCGTATCGGTAGCATTGGGTGAGACCCAGTACTTC.

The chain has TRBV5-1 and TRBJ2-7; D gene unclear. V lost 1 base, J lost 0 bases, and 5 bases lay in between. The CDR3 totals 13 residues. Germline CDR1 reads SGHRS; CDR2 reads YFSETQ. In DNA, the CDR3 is TGCGCCAGCAGCTTGCGGACCTCCTACGAGCAGTACTTC. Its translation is CASSLRTSYEQYF.

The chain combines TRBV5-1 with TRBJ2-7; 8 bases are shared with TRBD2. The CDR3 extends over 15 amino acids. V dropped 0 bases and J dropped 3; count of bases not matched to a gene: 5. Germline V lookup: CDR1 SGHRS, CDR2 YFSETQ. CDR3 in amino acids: CASSLETSGYYEQYF. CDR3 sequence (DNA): TGCGCCAGCAGCTTGGAAACTAGCGGTTACTACGAGCAGTACTTC.

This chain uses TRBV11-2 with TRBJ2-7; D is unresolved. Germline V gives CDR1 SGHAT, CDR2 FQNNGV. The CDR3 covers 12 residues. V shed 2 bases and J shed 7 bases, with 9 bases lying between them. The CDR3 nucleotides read TGTGCCAGCAGCTTATCTCCCCGAGAGCAGTACTTC. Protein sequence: CASSLSPREQYF.

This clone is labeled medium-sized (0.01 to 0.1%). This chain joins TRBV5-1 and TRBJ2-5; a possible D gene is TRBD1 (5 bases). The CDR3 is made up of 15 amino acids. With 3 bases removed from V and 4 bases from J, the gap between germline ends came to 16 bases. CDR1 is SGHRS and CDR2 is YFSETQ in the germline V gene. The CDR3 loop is CASSSQGGLGETQYF. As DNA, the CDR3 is TGCGCCAGCAGCTCTCAGGGTGGTCTGGGAGAGACCCAGTACTTC.

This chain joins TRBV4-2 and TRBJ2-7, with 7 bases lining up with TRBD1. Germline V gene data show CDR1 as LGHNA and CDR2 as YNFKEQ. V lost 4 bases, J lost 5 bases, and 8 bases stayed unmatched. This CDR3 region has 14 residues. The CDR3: CASSPQRGLDEQYF. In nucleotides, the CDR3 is TGTGCCAGCAGCCCGCAAAGGGGGCTCGACGAGCAGTACTTC.

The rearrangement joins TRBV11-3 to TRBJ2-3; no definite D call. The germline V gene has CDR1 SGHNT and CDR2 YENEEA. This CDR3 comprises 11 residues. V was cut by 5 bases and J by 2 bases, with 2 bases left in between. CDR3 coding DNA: TGTGCCAGCAGCAACACAGATACGCAGTATTTT. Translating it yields CASSNTDTQYF. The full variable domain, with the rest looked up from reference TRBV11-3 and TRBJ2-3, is EAGVVQSPRYKIIEKKQPVAFWCNPISGHNTLYWYLQNLGQGPELLIRYENEEAVDDSQLPKDRFSAERLKGVDSTLKIQPAELGDSAVYLCASSNTDTQYFGPGTRLTVL.

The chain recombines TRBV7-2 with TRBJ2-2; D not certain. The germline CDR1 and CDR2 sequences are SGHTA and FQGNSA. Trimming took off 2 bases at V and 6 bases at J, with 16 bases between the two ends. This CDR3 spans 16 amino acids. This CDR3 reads CASSLSPTPGAGELFF. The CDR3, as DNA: TGTGCCAGCAGCTTATCGCCGACCCCTGGGGCCGGGGAGCTGTTTTTT.

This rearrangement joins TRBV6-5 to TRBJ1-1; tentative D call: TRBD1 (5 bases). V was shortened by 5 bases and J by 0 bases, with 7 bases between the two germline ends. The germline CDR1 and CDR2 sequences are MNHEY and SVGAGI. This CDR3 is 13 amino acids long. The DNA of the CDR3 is TGTGCCAGCAGTGGGGGTATGAACACTGAAGCTTTCTTT. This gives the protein CASSGGMNTEAFF.

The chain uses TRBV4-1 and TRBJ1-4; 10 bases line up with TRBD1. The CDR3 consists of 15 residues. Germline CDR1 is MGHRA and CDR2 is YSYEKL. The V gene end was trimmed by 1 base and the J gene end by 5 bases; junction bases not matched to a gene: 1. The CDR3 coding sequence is TGCGCCAGCAGCCAAGGGGACAGGGGAAATGAAAAACTGTTTTTT. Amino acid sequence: CASSQGDRGNEKLFF.

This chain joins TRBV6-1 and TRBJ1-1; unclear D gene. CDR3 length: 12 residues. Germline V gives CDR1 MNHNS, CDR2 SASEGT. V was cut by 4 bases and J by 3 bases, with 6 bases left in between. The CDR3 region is CASSVQDTEAFF. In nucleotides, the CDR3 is TGTGCCAGCAGTGTGCAGGACACTGAAGCTTTCTTT.

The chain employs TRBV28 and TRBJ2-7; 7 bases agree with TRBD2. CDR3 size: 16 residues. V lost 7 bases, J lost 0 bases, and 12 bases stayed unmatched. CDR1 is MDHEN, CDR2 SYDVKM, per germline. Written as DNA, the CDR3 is TGTGCCAGCATCCCCACTCCCGGGGGGAGCTCCTACGAGCAGTACTTC. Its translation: CASIPTPGGSSYEQYF.

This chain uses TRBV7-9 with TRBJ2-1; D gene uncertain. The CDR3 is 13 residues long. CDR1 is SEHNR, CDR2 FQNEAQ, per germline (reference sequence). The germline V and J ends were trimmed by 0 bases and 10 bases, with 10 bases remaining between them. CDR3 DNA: TGTGCCAGCAGCTTAGCCACCCGTGGGGAGCAGTTCTTC. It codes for CASSLATRGEQFF. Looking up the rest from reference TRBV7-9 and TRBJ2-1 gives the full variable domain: DTGVSQNPRHKITKRGQNVTFRCDPISEHNRLYWYRQTLGQGPEFLTYFQNEAQLEKSRLLSDRFSAERPKGSFSTLEIQRTEQGDSAMYLCASSLATRGEQFFGPGTRLTVL.

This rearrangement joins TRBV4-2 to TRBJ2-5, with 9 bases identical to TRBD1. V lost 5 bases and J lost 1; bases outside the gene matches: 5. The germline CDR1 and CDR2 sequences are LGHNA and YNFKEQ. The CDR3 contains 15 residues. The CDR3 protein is CASSNGGQGQETQYF. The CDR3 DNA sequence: TGTGCCAGCAGCAACGGGGGACAGGGCCAAGAGACCCAGTACTTC.

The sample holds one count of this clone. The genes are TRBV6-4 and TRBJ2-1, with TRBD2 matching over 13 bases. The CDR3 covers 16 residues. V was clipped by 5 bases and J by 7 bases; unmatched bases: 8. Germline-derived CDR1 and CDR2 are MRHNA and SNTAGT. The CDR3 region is CASSQLAGGPTNEQFF. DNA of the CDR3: TGTGCCAGCAGTCAACTAGCGGGAGGGCCAACGAATGAGCAGTTCTTC.